These T cell receptor beta chains were read from a single sample in a study of cytomegalovirus exposure and HLA in healthy donors. TCRdb keeps only in-frame clones here, not all; method: immunoSEQ multiplex PCR. The sample records about 190,000 clones, approximately 84% being singletons. Sequencing was carried out using PBMCs. The origin of the receptors is a boy aged 5 to 17 in good health and CMV-seronegative. The CDR3 runs from the conserved cysteine through the conserved F or W. D genes are given only for firm matches. Clone size is stated in some rows and not others, as once, few, many or a class when expanded.

. | TRBJ1-1 | TRBD1 | TRBV7-9 | CASSRNRGAGTEAFF | TGTGCCAGCAGCCGAAACAGGGGCGCCGGGACTGAAGCTTTCTTT
. | TRBJ2-7 | TRBD2 | TRBV5-1 | CASSLSGTSGSQTYEQYF | TGCGCCAGCAGCTTGAGTGGGACTAGCGGGAGTCAAACCTACGAGCAGTACTTC
. | TRBJ1-1 | TRBD1 | TRBV5-4 | CASNREGAMNTEAFF | TGTGCCAGCAACCGCGAGGGGGCCATGAACACTGAAGCTTTCTTT
. | TRBJ1-4 | . | TRBV27 | CASSFRGNEKLFF | TGTGCCAGCAGTTTCCGGGGGAATGAAAAACTGTTTTTT
. | TRBJ1-2 | . | TRBV27 | CASRGNYGYTF | TGTGCCAGCCGGGGGAACTATGGCTACACCTTC
. | TRBJ2-7 | TRBD1 | TRBV27 | CASSLSRGRGEQYF | TGTGCCAGCAGTTTATCGAGGGGGCGCGGCGAGCAGTACTTC
. | TRBJ2-7 | TRBD2 | TRBV27 | CASSFRGVDEQYF | TGTGCCAGCAGTTTCCGGGGGGTCGACGAGCAGTACTTC
once | TRBJ1-2 | . | TRBV7-9 | CASSLNPTGYGYTF | TGTGCCAGCAGCTTAAACCCGACAGGCTATGGCTACACCTTC
few | TRBJ2-7 | TRBD1 | TRBV5-1 | CASSPSSGTGKGEQYF | TGCGCCAGCAGCCCGAGCTCCGGGACAGGGAAGGGCGAGCAGTACTTC
. | TRBJ2-1 | TRBD2 | TRBV4-1 | CASSRLARYNEQFF | TGCGCCAGCAGCCGACTAGCGCGTTACAATGAGCAGTTCTTC
. | TRBJ1-1 | TRBD1 | TRBV19 | CASRDRGNTEAFF | TGTGCCAGTAGGGACAGGGGGAACACTGAAGCTTTCTTT
once | TRBJ1-1 | . | TRBV7-6 | CASSSWTANTEAFF | TGTGCCAGCAGCTCCTGGACAGCAAACACTGAAGCTTTCTTT
. | TRBJ2-7 | TRBD1 | TRBV9 | CASSVTGTVDYEQYF | TGTGCCAGCAGCGTGACCGGGACAGTAGACTACGAGCAGTACTTC
. | TRBJ1-1 | TRBD1 | TRBV19 | CASRQGARTEAFF | TGTGCCAGTAGGCAGGGGGCTAGAACTGAAGCTTTCTTT
once | TRBJ2-3 | TRBD2 | TRBV4-1 | CASSQGGRAGTTDTQYF | TGCGCCAGCAGCCAAGGAGGGAGGGCGGGTACAACAGATACGCAGTATTTT
. | TRBJ1-1 | . | TRBV11-2 | CASSLVGGRLGTEAFF | TGTGCCAGCAGCTTGGTCGGGGGGAGGCTTGGCACTGAAGCTTTCTTT
. | TRBJ2-5 | . | TRBV19 | CASTPGLRGTQYF | TGTGCCAGTACCCCGGGACTCCGAGGGACCCAGTACTTC
. | TRBJ2-1 | TRBD2 | TRBV5-5 | CASSFGLAGGPSNEQFF | TGTGCCAGCAGCTTCGGGCTAGCGGGAGGGCCCTCCAATGAGCAGTTCTTC
. | TRBJ1-1 | TRBD1 | TRBV4-1 | CASSQNRGRTEAFF | TGCGCCAGCAGCCAAAACAGGGGAAGAACTGAAGCTTTCTTT
. | TRBJ2-2 | TRBD1 | TRBV7-9 | CASSPRGGPTGELFF | TGTGCCAGCAGCCCCAGAGGGGGCCCCACCGGGGAGCTGTTTTTT
. | TRBJ1-4 | . | TRBV5-1 | CASSLQGSNEKLFF | TGCGCCAGCAGCTTACAGGGATCGAATGAAAAACTGTTTTTT
once | TRBJ1-2 | . | TRBV27 | CASSLSAPHREHYGYTF | TGTGCCAGCAGTTTATCGGCCCCACACAGGGAACACTATGGCTACACCTTC
. | TRBJ1-1 | . | TRBV30 | CAWTGLWNTEAFF | TGTGCCTGGACAGGACTTTGGAACACTGAAGCTTTCTTT
. | TRBJ2-7 | TRBD1 | TRBV5-4 | CASRSRDSYYEQYF | TGTGCCAGCAGGTCCCGGGACAGTTACTACGAGCAGTACTTC
. | TRBJ1-1 | . | TRBV5-1 | CASSFDPGRAFDTEAFF | TGCGCCAGCAGTTTCGATCCAGGGAGGGCTTTCGACACTGAAGCTTTCTTT
few | TRBJ2-2 | . | TRBV7-3 | CASSLTGELFF | TGTGCCAGCAGCCTCACCGGGGAGCTGTTTTTT
. | TRBJ2-7 | . | TRBV9 | CASSVGAGNYEQYF | TGTGCCAGCAGCGTAGGGGCGGGGAACTACGAGCAGTACTTC
. | TRBJ1-5 | TRBD1 | TRBV28 | CASSPRQGLGNQPQHF | TGTGCCAGCAGTCCCAGACAGGGATTGGGCAATCAGCCCCAGCATTTT
. | TRBJ2-3 | TRBD2 | TRBV5-4 | CASSLDPGSGGFSDTQYF | TGTGCCAGCAGCTTGGACCCCGGAAGCGGGGGGTTCTCAGATACGCAGTATTTT
. | TRBJ2-7 | . | TRBV25-1 | CASSEYEGQYF | TGTGCCAGCAGTGAATACGAGGGGCAGTACTTC
few | TRBJ2-7 | TRBD1 | TRBV30 | CAWRNAGGLVEQYF | TGTGCCTGGAGGAACGCAGGGGGTCTGGTCGAGCAGTACTTC
once | TRBJ2-1 | . | TRBV7-2 | CASSLGGFNEQFF | TGTGCCAGCAGCTTGGGAGGTTTTAATGAGCAGTTCTTC
. | TRBJ1-2 | . | TRBV5-1 | CASSPTQGYVPNYGYTF | TGCGCCAGCAGCCCCACACAGGGCTACGTTCCTAACTATGGCTACACCTTC
few | TRBJ1-1 | . | TRBV2 | CASSGSLDRDTEAFF | TGTGCCAGCAGTGGGTCGTTGGACAGAGACACTGAAGCTTTCTTT
. | TRBJ2-2 | . | TRBV6-6 | CASRTTRDFGELFF | TGTGCCAGCAGGACTACAAGGGATTTCGGGGAGCTGTTTTTT
once | TRBJ1-2 | . | TRBV7-9 | CATLIGSTNYGYTF | TGTGCCACTCTAATCGGTAGTACCAACTATGGCTACACCTTC
. | TRBJ2-3 | . | TRBV20-1 | CSANLADTQYF | TGCAGTGCTAATTTAGCGGATACGCAGTATTTT